Detailed here is one T cell receptor beta chain. Noted treatment: oral pan-JAK inhibitor, 5-10 mg twice daily. The data were taken from a study of CD8+ T cells in alopecia areata. Study background: A 6-month period off drug followed tofacitinib, which lasted 6 to 18 months.

The CDR3 sequence is 12 residues long. V shed 7 bases and J shed 5 bases, with 12 bases lying between them. Germline V lookup: CDR1 SQVTM, CDR2 ANQGSEA. Sequencing relied on a cDNA template that was reverse transcribed from extracted RNA. Sequencing used immunoSEQ multiplex PCR; TCRdb keeps in-frame clones, though not all of them. The data hold about 180,000 clones, with about 55% observed a single time. The sequencing here drew on CD8+ T cells sorted from blood, taken at week 24, from a patient treated with tofacitinib. The source of this sequence is a human donor with alopecia areata. The chain uses TRBV29-1 and TRBJ1-5; no firm D call. CDR3 in amino acids: CSALSGDQPQHF. CDR3 DNA: TGCAGCGCCTTGTCCGGGGATCAGCCCCAGCATTTT.